This entry lists 29 T cell receptor beta chains sequenced from one sample in a study of blood T cells in healthy people across ages. Primers used in a second PCR of about 6 to 11 cycles were a sample-barcoded 5' primer and a J-beta primer mix. TCRdb itself ran the 5' RACE reads through MiXCR, one entry per CDR3 protein. The sample contains fewer than 2 million distinct CDR3 sequences, about 39% of which appear only once. Sequenced: blood. The source is a human donor in good health.

This clonotype was observed a few times. V gene TRBV29-1 combines with J gene TRBJ2-7; tentative D call: TRBD1 (5 bases). CDR1 is SQVTM, CDR2 ANQGSEA, per germline. The CDR3 covers 16 residues. With 1 base removed from V and 0 bases from J, the gap between germline ends came to 16 bases. This CDR3 is CSVEVETEALSYEQYF. Here the CDR3 DNA reads TGCAGCGTTGAAGTGGAGACAGAAGCCCTCTCCTACGAGCAGTACTTC.

In this sample, this clonotype turned up a few times. V usage is TRBV4-3 and J usage is TRBJ2-3, with D possibly TRBD1 on 5 matching bases. Germline assignment: CDR1 LGHNA and CDR2 YSLEER. V dropped 3 bases and J dropped 2 bases, with 12 bases sitting between them. The CDR3 is made up of 15 amino acids. CDR3 in amino acids: CASSHRTRYTDTQYF. In nucleotides, the CDR3 is TGCGCCAGCAGCCACCGGACACGATACACAGATACGCAGTATTTT.

The table lists this clonotype with a count of one. Compared with germline, one end of the junction differs, possibly owing to a read error. The chain carries TRBV7-3 and TRBJ2-3, with TRBD2 matching 10 bases. There are 15 residues in the CDR3. CDR1 is SGHTA, CDR2 FQGTGA, per germline. Here the CDR3 reads CANSMRAGGVDTQYF. CDR3 DNA: TGTGCCAACAGCATGAGAGCGGGGGGGGTAGATACGCAGTATTTT.

In this sample, this clonotype turned up a few times. This chain uses TRBV20-1 with TRBJ2-4; D assignment may be TRBD1 or TRBD2 (5 bases each). CDR3 length: 12 residues. The germline V and J ends were trimmed by 4 bases and 6 bases, with 10 bases remaining between them. The germline V gene encodes CDR1 DFQATT and CDR2 SNEGSKA (reference sequence). Here the CDR3 reads CSATWDGNIQYF. CDR3 bases: TGCAGTGCTACCTGGGACGGAAACATTCAGTACTTC.

CDR3 region: CSAGETKRDRGYEQFF. In DNA, the CDR3 is TGCAGCGCCGGAGAGACAAAGAGGGACAGGGGGTACGAGCAGTTCTTC. The chain couples TRBV29-1 to TRBJ2-1, with 11 bases lining up with TRBD1. The CDR3 runs to 16 residues. The germline gives CDR1 SQVTM, CDR2 ANQGSEA. The junction had 18 bases not matched to a gene; V was cut back by 7 bases and J by 10 bases.

V usage is TRBV2 and J usage is TRBJ1-5, with D tentatively TRBD1 (6 bases). Germline loops: CDR1 SNHLY, CDR2 FYNNEI. This CDR3 has 13 amino acids. Trimming left V 4 bases short and J 7 bases short, with 11 bases between. The CDR3 region has the DNA TGTGCCAGCAGTGGGGGGGCAGCACAGCCCCAGCATTTT. As protein: CASSGGAAQPQHF.

This clonotype was picked up a small number of times. This chain uses TRBV6-2 or TRBV6-3 with TRBJ1-1, with D uncertain. The germline V gene encodes CDR1 MNHEY and CDR2 SVGEGT. The V gene lost 6 bases and the J gene lost 7 bases, with 15 bases spanning the gap. The CDR3 runs 13 residues. The CDR3 protein is CASRRDHRGEAFF. In DNA form, the CDR3 reads TGTGCCAGCAGACGAGACCACAGAGGTGAAGCTTTCTTT.

CDR3 loop: CAGNALGLPEQYF. For the CDR3, the DNA is TGTGCCGGCAATGCCCTAGGACTCCCCGAGCAGTACTTC. This chain uses TRBV6-2 or TRBV6-3 with TRBJ2-7; D possibly corresponds to TRBD2 (5 bases). V was clipped by 11 bases and J by 6 bases, with 20 bases between them. Germline V CDR1 and CDR2: MNHEY, SVGEGT. The CDR3 is 13 residues long.

The J gene is TRBJ2-5, the V gene TRBV2, with unresolved D. The CDR3 has 12 amino acids. CDR1 is SNHLY and CDR2 is FYNNEI in the germline V gene. Between the trimmed V and J ends, which lost 7 bases and 5 bases, there was a span of 11 bases. CDR3 nucleotide sequence: TGTGCCAGCACTACAAGTTATGAGACCCAGTACTTC. Its translation is CASTTSYETQYF.

This clonotype was observed once. The chain recombines TRBV24-1 with TRBJ2-1; D is ambiguous. Germline loops: CDR1 KGHDR, CDR2 SFDVKD. The CDR3 is made up of 13 amino acids. The V end lost 1 base, the J end lost 9 bases, and 9 bases lay between the germline ends. The CDR3 DNA is TGTGCCACCAGTGATTTTAACGACGCTGAGCAGTTCTTC. Translating gives CATSDFNDAEQFF.

V and J are TRBV20-1 and TRBJ2-5, with D uncertain. V lost 3 bases to trimming and J lost 2 bases, with 13 bases between them. Germline V gene sequence: CDR1 DFQATT, CDR2 SNEGSKA (reference sequence). This CDR3 contains 14 residues. The CDR3 here is CSASSSESQETQYF. Written as DNA, the CDR3 is TGCAGTGCTAGTTCCTCGGAGAGTCAAGAGACCCAGTACTTC.

In regard to this clonotype: Its ends do not fully match the called genes, so a read error is possible. The chain employs TRBV7-6 and TRBJ2-5, with D possibly matching TRBD2 (5 bases). CDR1 SGHVS and CDR2 FNYEAQ come from the germline V gene. This CDR3 has 15 amino acids. The CDR3 sequence is CASSLASGELVAQYF. The CDR3 DNA reads as TGCGCCAGCAGCCTAGCTAGTGGAGAGTTAGTGGCCCAGTACTTC.

This clonotype was seen a few times. The genes are TRBV27 and TRBJ1-5; tentative D call: TRBD1 (5 bases). V lost 2 bases to trimming and J lost 5 bases, with 13 bases between them. The CDR3 is made up of 15 amino acids. Germline V gene data show CDR1 as MNHEY and CDR2 as SMNVEV (reference sequence). The chain's CDR3 is CASSLRWGFDQPQHF. The DNA for the CDR3 is TGTGCCAGCAGTTTACGATGGGGGTTCGATCAGCCCCAGCATTTT.

The chain employs TRBV6-2 or TRBV6-3 and TRBJ1-3; D may be TRBD1 (5 bases). V dropped 4 bases and J dropped 0 bases, with 10 bases sitting between them. The CDR3 has 15 amino acids. Germline V lookup: CDR1 MNHEY, CDR2 SVGEGT. CDR3 DNA: TGTGCCAGCAGTTCCGCCGACAGCTCTGGAAACACCATATATTTT. This codes for CASSSADSSGNTIYF.

V usage is TRBV29-1 and J usage is TRBJ2-7; 9 bases align to TRBD2. After removal of 4 bases from V and 6 bases from J, the junction contained 7 bases not matched to a gene. CDR3 length: 13 amino acids. CDR1 and CDR2 (germline): SQVTM, ANQGSEA. The CDR3 spells CSVVGGGAGEQYF. CDR3 DNA sequence: TGCAGCGTTGTAGGCGGGGGGGCCGGCGAGCAGTACTTC.

This clonotype has a count of ten or more. Mismatch with germline at one junction end may stem from a read error. The chain carries TRBV5-1 and TRBJ2-3; tentatively, D is TRBD2 (6 bases). The germline V gene encodes CDR1 SGHRS and CDR2 YFSETQ. This CDR3 has 14 residues. The CDR3 bases are TGTGCCAGCAGCTTGGGGACTTACACAGATACGCAGTATTTT. Its protein is CASSLGTYTDTQYF.

This clonotype was counted a few times. The rearrangement joins TRBV29-1 to TRBJ1-4; a weak D match, TRBD1 (5 bases). CDR1 and CDR2 from the germline V gene are SQVTM and ANQGSEA. The V and J ends lost 7 bases and 3 bases respectively, with 18 bases between them. There are 15 residues in the CDR3. The CDR3 sequence is CSATGSSGANEKLFF. The CDR3 nucleotides are TGCAGCGCAACAGGATCAAGCGGGGCTAATGAAAAACTGTTTTTT. The whole variable domain, remainder taken from reference TRBV29-1 and TRBJ1-4, is SAVISQKPSRDICQRGTSLTIQCQVDSQVTMMFWYRQQPGQSLTLIATANQGSEATYESGFVIDKFPISRPNLTFSTLTVSNMSPEDSSIYLCSATGSSGANEKLFFGSGTQLSVL.

The chain links TRBV5-1 to TRBJ2-1, with D uncertain. The CDR3 totals 12 residues. The germline V and J ends were trimmed by 6 bases and 5 bases, with 9 bases remaining between them. CDR1 and CDR2 (germline): SGHRS, YFSETQ. CDR3 protein: CASKYTNNEQFF. The CDR3 region has the DNA TGCGCCAGCAAGTATACGAACAATGAGCAGTTCTTC.

A remark on this clonotype: Because the CDR3's place on the DNA is in doubt, the DNA is left out and the CDR3 is given as listed by TCRdb. The V call is TRBV6-5, the J call TRBJ1-2; the table's D call, TRBD1, has no DNA check behind it. 13 amino acids form the CDR3, both terminal residues included. The germline CDR1 and CDR2 sequences are MNHEY and SVGAGI. CDR3 residues: CAVRGLGNYGCTF.

This clonotype was recorded a few times. V gene TRBV7-2 combines with J gene TRBJ2-1, with unresolved D. Trimming stripped 7 bases from V and 0 bases from J, with 19 bases between. Germline V gene lookup returns CDR1 SGHTA and CDR2 FQGNSA. The CDR3 contains 17 residues. Written as DNA, the CDR3 is TGTGCCAGCACCCAGGATGGGTATCTCTCCTCCTACAATGAGCAGTTCTTC. Amino acid sequence: CASTQDGYLSSYNEQFF. The whole variable domain, remainder taken from reference TRBV7-2 and TRBJ2-1, is GAGVSQSPSNKVTEKGKDVELRCDPISGHTALYWYRQSLGQGLEFLIYFQGNSAPDKSGLPSDRFSAERTGGSVSTLTIQRTQQEDSAVYLCASTQDGYLSSYNEQFFGPGTRLTVL.

V and J are TRBV29-1 and TRBJ2-6; D gene uncertain. The CDR3 length is 14 residues. V lost 7 bases, J lost 0 bases, and 10 bases lay in between. Germline CDR1 reads SQVTM; CDR2 reads ANQGSEA. Here the CDR3 reads CSARTSSGANVLTF. The CDR3 DNA reads as TGCAGCGCACGTACCAGCTCTGGGGCCAACGTCCTGACTTTC.

This chain links TRBV5-8 with TRBJ2-1; possibly TRBD2 for D (5 bases). There are 16 residues in the CDR3. V dropped 1 base and J dropped 9 bases, with 20 bases sitting between them. The V gene's germline CDR1 is SGHTS and CDR2 YDEGEE. In DNA, the CDR3 is TGTGCCAGCAGCTTGTTTTCTCGGGTGCGGGCAGGTGAGCAGTTCTTC. This encodes CASSLFSRVRAGEQFF.

CDR3 in amino acids: CASSLTPDATEAFF. The CDR3 DNA reads as TGTGCCAGCAGCTTAACCCCGGACGCCACTGAAGCTTTCTTT. The chain couples TRBV7-2 to TRBJ1-1; D is ambiguous. V was pared by 2 bases and J by 4 bases, with 11 bases between. The germline V gene has CDR1 SGHTA and CDR2 FQGNSA. The CDR3 loop spans 14 amino acids.

There are many counts of this clonotype. V usage is TRBV7-2 and J usage is TRBJ2-7; D may be TRBD1 (5 bases). Germline V CDR1 and CDR2: SGHTA, FQGNSA. This CDR3 has 15 amino acids. Trimming took 4 bases from V and 2 from J, leaving 15 bases between them. The DNA for the CDR3 is TGTGCCAGCAGCTCCGCTGGGCGGACACCCTACGAGCAGTACTTC. Amino acid sequence: CASSSAGRTPYEQYF.

This clonotype was observed a handful of times. The chain uses TRBV7-9 and TRBJ2-7; D gene unclear. The V end was cut by 5 bases, the J end by 2 bases, with 10 bases between. This CDR3 is 13 amino acids long. The germline CDR1 and CDR2 sequences are SEHNR and FQNEAQ (reference sequence). The CDR3 DNA follows: TGTGCCAGCAGCCCCCACAAGCCCTACGAGCAGTACTTC. It codes for CASSPHKPYEQYF.

There are a few counts of this clonotype. The rearrangement joins TRBV7-3 to TRBJ2-5; no definite D call. V lost 4 bases, J lost 2 bases, and 8 bases lay in between. The CDR3 spans 13 residues. The germline V gene has CDR1 SGHTA and CDR2 FQGTGA. The CDR3: CASSSMVQETQYF. The CDR3 DNA is TGTGCCAGCAGCTCGATGGTACAAGAGACCCAGTACTTC.

At least ten counts were recorded for this clonotype. The rearrangement links TRBV29-1 to TRBJ2-7, with 8 bases lining up with TRBD1. The CDR3 has 17 residues. Germline V gives CDR1 SQVTM, CDR2 ANQGSEA. The J segment lost 0 bases and the V segment lost 2 bases, leaving 12 bases of the junction unmatched. The CDR3 DNA reads as TGCAGCGTTGAACGGATCGACAGGGGCGGTTACTCCTACGAGCAGTACTTC. It yields the protein CSVERIDRGGYSYEQYF.

The rearrangement joins TRBV4-3 to TRBJ1-4; tentative D call: TRBD1 (6 bases). V lost 0 bases to trimming and J lost 4 bases, with 15 bases between them. The CDR3 loop spans 17 amino acids. The germline V gene has CDR1 LGHNA and CDR2 YSLEER. The CDR3 coding sequence is TGCGCCAGCAGCCAAGATCCCCAGGGGAGTATTAATGAAAAACTGTTTTTT. Translated: CASSQDPQGSINEKLFF.

V and J are TRBV28 and TRBJ2-7; D perhaps matches TRBD2 (5 bases). Trimming shortened V by 2 bases and J by 2 bases, and 10 bases separated the two germline ends. CDR1 MDHEN and CDR2 SYDVKM come from the germline V gene. The CDR3 covers 14 residues. The CDR3 protein is CASSLPGNTYEQYF. The CDR3 nucleotides read TGTGCCAGCAGTTTACCCGGGAATACCTACGAGCAGTACTTC. The whole variable domain, filled in from reference TRBV28 and TRBJ2-7, reads DVKVTQSSRYLVKRTGEKVFLECVQDMDHENMFWYRQDPGLGLRLIYFSYDVKMKEKGDIPEGYSVSREKKERFSLILESASTNQTSMYLCASSLPGNTYEQYFGPGTRLTVT.